This entry is about one T cell receptor (beta chain). The sample originates from a study of blood T cell repertoires in COVID-19. Some clones are missing from TCRdb's copy, which holds only in-frame ones; the method was immunoSEQ multiplex PCR. The sample has some 120,000 clones, roughly four fifths seen once. V lost 4 bases to trimming and J lost 3 bases; unmatched junction nucleotides: 3. Looked up from germline, CDR1 is KGHSH and CDR2 is LQKENI. CDR3 length: 13 amino acids. Sample: peripheral blood. The origin of this receptor is a man between 65 and 80 years old with acute or convalescent COVID-19. This rearrangement joins TRBV18 to TRBJ2-7; 7 positions match TRBD1. This chain's CDR3 is CASSRDRVYEQYF. The CDR3, as DNA: TGTGCCAGCTCACGGGACAGAGTCTACGAGCAGTACTTC.